This T cell receptor (beta chain) came from a study of blood T cell repertoires in COVID-19. The repertoire was sequenced with immunoSEQ multiplex PCR; TCRdb's copy has only in-frame clones and lacks some. The table shows about 370,000 clones, with roughly nine tenths occurring only once. There are 13 residues in the CDR3. Germline V lookup: CDR1 SNHLY, CDR2 FYNNEI. Trimming took 4 bases from V and 4 from J, leaving 10 bases between them. Each participant's cohort was designated according to participant-reported clinical history. The origin of this receptor is a man aged 18-30 years who had recovered from COVID-19. The material sequenced was PBMCs or T cells enriched from blood (not recorded which). The rearrangement links TRBV2 to TRBJ1-2; D gene ambiguous. The CDR3 bases are TGTGCCAGCAGTGTTGGGCAAATCTATGGCTACACCTTC. Its translation is CASSVGQIYGYTF.